Below are 23 T cell receptor beta chains sequenced from a single sample in a study of blood T cell repertoires in COVID-19. Profiling relied on immunoSEQ multiplex PCR, and the TCRdb table lists in-frame clones only, not all of them. The sample has 300,000 to 400,000 clones, about 87% seen once. The material sequenced was peripheral blood. The receptors derive from a woman aged 45-60 years with COVID-19, enrolled during active disease.

This clone was observed a single time. The chain joins TRBV7-9 to TRBJ2-3; 12 bases agree with TRBD2. The V segment lost 4 bases and the J segment 2 bases; nucleotides outside the gene matches: 4. The CDR3 spans 16 residues. Germline V gene lookup returns CDR1 SEHNR and CDR2 FQNEAQ (reference sequence). Written as DNA, the CDR3 is TGTGCCAGCAGCTCCCTAGCGGGAGGGAACACAGATACGCAGTATTTT. This codes for CASSSLAGGNTDTQYF.

The V call is TRBV3-1 (or the pseudogene TRBV3-2), the J call TRBJ1-4; 7 bases agree with TRBD1. Germline CDR1 LGHDT, CDR2 YNNKEL (reference sequence). J was trimmed by 8 bases and V by 2 bases; bases with no gene match: 5. The CDR3 covers 14 residues. In DNA form, the CDR3 reads TGTGCCAGCAGCCAACAGGGGGAGTGGGAAAAACTGTTTTTT. It is translated as CASSQQGEWEKLFF.

This CDR3 reads CASSRAGTSTDTQYF. As DNA, the CDR3 is TGTGCCAGCAGTAGGGCGGGTACTAGCACAGATACGCAGTATTTT. The chain joins TRBV6-2 or TRBV6-3 to TRBJ2-3, with TRBD2 as a possible D gene (5 bases). V was pared by 5 bases and J by 0 bases, with 12 bases between. Germline assignment: CDR1 MNHEY and CDR2 SVGEGT. CDR3 length: 15 residues.

Details on this clone: The same CDR3 can be traced to other DNA sequences in this sample. This chain joins TRBV12-3 or TRBV12-4 and TRBJ2-2; D gene ambiguous. Trimming left V 6 bases short and J 1 base short, with 6 bases between. The CDR3 has 13 amino acids. The CDR3 nucleotides read TGTGCCAGCAGGGCAGGGAACACCGGGGAGCTGTTTTTT. Residues: CASRAGNTGELFF.

This chain links TRBV6-4 with TRBJ1-1, with D possibly matching TRBD1 (5 bases). CDR3 length: 13 residues. V was pared by 1 base and J by 10 bases, with 13 bases between. CDR1 is MRHNA and CDR2 is SNTAGT in the germline V gene. The CDR3 DNA reads as TGTGCCAGCAGTGACTTTTCGCAGGGAAGAGCTTTCTTT. Its protein product is CASSDFSQGRAFF.

The chain recombines TRBV19 with TRBJ2-7, with D possibly matching TRBD1 (5 bases). Per the germline V gene, CDR1 is LNHDA and CDR2 is SQIVND (reference sequence). V shed 6 bases and J shed 0 bases, with 12 bases lying between them. The CDR3 runs to 14 residues. The CDR3 protein is CASRRGPDSYEQYF. The CDR3 nucleotides are TGTGCCAGTAGAAGGGGCCCTGACTCCTACGAGCAGTACTTC.

The J gene is TRBJ1-4, the V gene TRBV18, with 11 nucleotides matching TRBD1. V trimming: 3 bases; J trimming: 7 bases; junction bases outside the gene matches: 1. Germline V CDR1 and CDR2: KGHSH, LQKENI. This CDR3 contains 14 residues. The CDR3 DNA reads TGTGCCAGCTCACCGGACAGGGGGCCTGAAAAACTGTTTTTT. Translating it yields CASSPDRGPEKLFF.

The genes are TRBV30 and TRBJ1-6; D may be TRBD1 (5 bases). Looked up from germline, CDR1 is GTSNPN and CDR2 is SVGIG (reference sequence). V lost 0 bases and J 8 bases, leaving 14 bases between the germline ends. The CDR3 consists of 15 residues. The CDR3, as DNA: TGTGCCTGGAGTGTGTTGGGGGGGGTTGATTCACCCCTCCACTTT. It specifies CAWSVLGGVDSPLHF. The whole variable domain, filled in from reference TRBV30 and TRBJ1-6, reads SQTIHQWPATLVQPVGSPLSLECTVEGTSNPNLYWYRQAAGRGLQLLFYSVGIGQISSEVPQNLSASRPQDRQFILSSKKLLLSDSGFYLCAWSVLGGVDSPLHFGNGTRLTVT.

The V gene is TRBV9, the J gene TRBJ1-5; possibly TRBD1 for D (5 bases). The CDR3 covers 14 residues. The V and J ends lost 3 bases and 0 bases respectively, with 7 bases between them. Germline-derived CDR1 and CDR2 are SGDLS and YYNGEE. CDR3 sequence: CASSGDSSNQPQHF. The CDR3 DNA follows: TGTGCCAGCAGCGGTGACAGTAGCAATCAGCCCCAGCATTTT.

The chain couples TRBV10-2 to TRBJ2-1, with TRBD2 matching over 8 bases. J was trimmed by 7 bases and V by 6 bases; bases with no gene match: 11. Per germline, CDR1 WSHSY and CDR2 SAAADI. The CDR3 totals 15 residues. CDR3 coding DNA: TGCGCCAGCAGCCCCAAGCGGGAGAGATGGAATGAGCAGTTCTTC. It yields the protein CASSPKRERWNEQFF.

The rearrangement uses TRBV19 and TRBJ2-2; 7 bases are a match to TRBD2. The J segment lost 4 bases and the V segment lost 5 bases, leaving 10 bases of the junction unmatched. The germline V gene has CDR1 LNHDA and CDR2 SQIVND (reference sequence). The CDR3 has 16 residues. The CDR3 protein is CASSRTSVRATGELFF. For the CDR3, the DNA is TGTGCCAGTAGTCGCACTAGCGTCCGAGCCACCGGGGAGCTGTTTTTT.

This chain uses TRBV11-3 with TRBJ2-5, with D possibly being TRBD2 (6 bases). Germline assignment: CDR1 SGHNT and CDR2 YENEEA. The CDR3 covers 16 residues. Trimming cost V 2 bases and J 5 bases, with 18 bases left between them. The CDR3 loop is CASSLRDSGFLETQYF. In DNA, the CDR3 is TGTGCCAGCAGCTTACGGGACTCAGGGTTTCTGGAGACCCAGTACTTC.

This chain joins TRBV7-8 and TRBJ1-4; a possible D gene is TRBD1 (6 bases). Trimming pared 1 base from V and 8 bases from J, leaving 14 bases between. Germline V gene lookup returns CDR1 SGHVS and CDR2 FQNEAQ. This CDR3 is 15 amino acids long. The CDR3 loop reads CASSLGQALREKLFF. The CDR3 coding sequence is TGTGCCAGCAGCTTAGGACAGGCCCTTAGAGAAAAACTGTTTTTT.

This chain uses TRBV9 with TRBJ1-1; D uncertain. Looked up from germline, CDR1 is SGDLS and CDR2 is YYNGEE. CDR3 length: 15 residues. Trimming left V 0 bases short and J 0 bases short, with 9 bases between. The chain's CDR3 is CASSVEQTMNTEAFF. CDR3 sequence (DNA): TGTGCCAGCAGCGTAGAACAGACCATGAACACTGAAGCTTTCTTT. The whole variable domain, remainder taken from reference TRBV9 and TRBJ1-1, is DSGVTQTPKHLITATGQRVTLRCSPRSGDLSVYWYQQSLDQGLQFLIQYYNGEERAKGNILERFSAQQFPDLHSELNLSSLELGDSALYFCASSVEQTMNTEAFFGQGTRLTVV.

The rearrangement joins TRBV5-1 to TRBJ2-3, with D perhaps TRBD2 (5 bases). The CDR3 extends over 15 amino acids. The germline V gene has CDR1 SGHRS and CDR2 YFSETQ. Deletions cut 2 bases from V and 3 bases from J, with 13 bases between. For the CDR3, the DNA is TGCGCCAGCAGCTTCCGAGGGAGCCGGACAGATACGCAGTATTTT. Translating gives CASSFRGSRTDTQYF.

This clone was seen only a few times. This chain joins TRBV6-6 and TRBJ1-6, with a possible D match to TRBD1 (6 bases). Germline CDR1 and CDR2: MNHNY and SVGAGI (reference sequence). The length of the CDR3 is 13 residues. Between the trimmed V and J ends, which lost 6 bases and 9 bases, there was a span of 12 bases. The CDR3 DNA reads TGTGCCAGCAGGGAAACAGGGATTTCACCCCTCCACTTT. It yields the protein CASRETGISPLHF.

This sequence joins TRBV6-5 and TRBJ1-1, with a weak D call TRBD1 (6 bases). V was cut by 0 bases and J by 0 bases, with 8 bases left in between. Germline values: CDR1 MNHEY, CDR2 SVGAGI. This CDR3 contains 15 residues. The CDR3 loop reads CASSYSGHLNTEAFF. As DNA, the CDR3 is TGTGCCAGCAGTTACTCGGGACACTTGAACACTGAAGCTTTCTTT.

The chain uses TRBV3-1 (or the pseudogene TRBV3-2) and TRBJ2-1; 8 positions agree with TRBD2. There are 17 residues in the CDR3. Unmatched junction bases numbered 8, after V lost 0 bases and J lost 4 bases. Germline CDR1 reads LGHDT; CDR2 reads YNNKEL (reference sequence). CDR3 protein: CASSQDRKGLGYNEQFF. For the CDR3, the DNA is TGTGCCAGCAGCCAAGATCGGAAGGGACTAGGTTACAATGAGCAGTTCTTC.

In its sample, this clone was seen once. The chain employs TRBV7-9 and TRBJ1-2, with 9 bases matching TRBD1. This CDR3 comprises 17 residues. V lost 2 bases, J lost 2 bases, and 9 bases stayed unmatched. Germline lookup yields CDR1 SEHNR and CDR2 FQNEAQ (reference sequence). CDR3 nucleotides: TGTGCCAGCAGCTTAAGGGACAGGGATATTTCGAACTATGGCTACACCTTC. Its translation is CASSLRDRDISNYGYTF.

The chain has TRBV5-1 and TRBJ2-5; a possible D gene is TRBD1 (6 bases). The V end lost 2 bases, the J end lost 4 bases, and 18 bases lay between the germline ends. Germline V gene data show CDR1 as SGHRS and CDR2 as YFSETQ. The CDR3 loop spans 16 amino acids. The CDR3, as DNA: TGCGCCAGCAGCTTACCCCAGGGGCCTGAGGGAGAGACCCAGTACTTC. Its translation is CASSLPQGPEGETQYF.

The CDR3 sequence: CASSSLGDRVYYEQYF. In nucleotides, the CDR3 is TGTGCCAGCAGCTCTCTGGGGGACAGGGTATATTACGAGCAGTACTTC. The genes are TRBV27 and TRBJ2-7, with TRBD1 identical over 9 bases. V was clipped by 6 bases and J by 4 bases; unmatched bases: 13. The germline CDR1 and CDR2 sequences are MNHEY and SMNVEV (reference sequence). This CDR3 has 16 residues.

The chain uses TRBV19 and TRBJ2-1; D ambiguous. Per germline, CDR1 LNHDA and CDR2 SQIVND (reference sequence). The V end lost 4 bases, the J end lost 3 bases, and 7 bases lay between the germline ends. The CDR3 loop spans 13 amino acids. The CDR3 loop is CASSTASYNEQFF. The CDR3 region has the DNA TGTGCCAGTAGTACCGCTAGCTACAATGAGCAGTTCTTC.

The V and J genes are TRBV25-1 and TRBJ2-3; 9 nucleotides line up with TRBD2. V shed 0 bases, J shed 2 bases, and the junction held 6 bases outside the gene matches. Germline V CDR1 and CDR2: MGHDK, SYGVNS. The CDR3 is made up of 17 amino acids. The CDR3 DNA reads as TGTGCCAGCAGTGAATATATGACTAGCGGAGCCACAGATACGCAGTATTTT. This translates into CASSEYMTSGATDTQYF.